This TCR beta chain was sequenced in a study of CD8+ T cells in alopecia areata. The treatment denotes: oral pan-JAK inhibitor, 5-10 mg twice daily. After isolation, RNA underwent reverse transcription to generate cDNA as the sequencing template. Here immunoSEQ multiplex PCR was the method, and the copy in TCRdb shows in-frame clones only, minus some. The sample carries approximately 170,000 clones, less than 80% recorded once. This clone was observed a few times. The CDR3 contains 14 residues. The germline V gene encodes CDR1 GTSNPN and CDR2 SVGIG (reference sequence). The V end was cut by 1 base, the J end by 0 bases, with 4 bases between.

The receptor was isolated from a human donor with alopecia areata. The chain joins TRBV30 to TRBJ2-6; unclear D gene. Sequencing used CD4+ T cells sorted from blood, obtained at week 24, from a patient treated with tofacitinib. The CDR3 DNA reads TGTGCCTGGAGTGACAACTCTGGGGCCAACGTCCTGACTTTC. This sequence encodes CAWSDNSGANVLTF. Looking up the rest from reference TRBV30 and TRBJ2-6 gives the full variable domain: SQTIHQWPATLVQPVGSPLSLECTVEGTSNPNLYWYRQAAGRGLQLLFYSVGIGQISSEVPQNLSASRPQDRQFILSSKKLLLSDSGFYLCAWSDNSGANVLTFGAGSRLTVL.